This T cell receptor (beta chain) derives from a study of early T cells in non-severe SARS-CoV-2 infection. Study-level information: The study sequenced bulk RNA from unsorted whole blood, with chains unpaired.

TCRdb itself ran the 5' RACE reads through MiXCR, one entry per CDR3 protein. The table includes 60,000 or so distinct CDR3 sequences, around 12% detected once. This clonotype was seen a few times. CDR1 is SEHNR and CDR2 is FQNEAQ in the germline V gene (reference sequence). The V and J ends lost 2 bases and 4 bases respectively, with 12 bases between them. The CDR3 length is 15 residues. The chain uses TRBV7-9 and TRBJ2-1; TRBD1 might be the D (5 bases). The sequence was obtained from an adult who was a healthcare worker with PCR-confirmed SARS-CoV-2 infection or an uninfected control (not recorded which). Sequencing used whole blood. The CDR3 DNA reads TGTGCCAGCAGCTTACCGCAGGGCCATTACAATGAGCAGTTCTTC. This translates into CASSLPQGHYNEQFF. The full variable domain, rest sourced from reference TRBV7-9 and TRBJ2-1, is DTGVSQNPRHKITKRGQNVTFRCDPISEHNRLYWYRQTLGQGPEFLTYFQNEAQLEKSRLLSDRFSAERPKGSFSTLEIQRTEQGDSAMYLCASSLPQGHYNEQFFGPGTRLTVL.